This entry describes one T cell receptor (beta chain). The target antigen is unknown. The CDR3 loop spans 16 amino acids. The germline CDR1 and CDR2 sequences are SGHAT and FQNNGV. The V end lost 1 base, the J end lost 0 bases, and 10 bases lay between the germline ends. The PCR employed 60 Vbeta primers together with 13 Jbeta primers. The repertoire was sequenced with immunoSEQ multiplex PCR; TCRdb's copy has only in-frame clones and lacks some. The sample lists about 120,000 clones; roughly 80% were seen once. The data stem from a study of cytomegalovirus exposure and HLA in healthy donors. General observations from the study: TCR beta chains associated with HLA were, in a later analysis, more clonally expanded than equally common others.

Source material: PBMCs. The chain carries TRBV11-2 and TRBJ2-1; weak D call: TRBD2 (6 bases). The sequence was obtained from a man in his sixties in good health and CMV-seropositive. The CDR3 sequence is CASSLVAGPSYNEQFF. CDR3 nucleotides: TGTGCCAGCAGCTTAGTGGCGGGGCCCTCCTACAATGAGCAGTTCTTC.